The clone carrying this T cell receptor (beta chain) was recorded only once. This sample is part of a study of shared T cell receptors in the human thymus. Germline-derived CDR1 and CDR2 are MNHEY and SMNVEV (reference sequence). The CDR3 length is 17 residues. The junction had 12 bases not matched to a gene; V was cut back by 0 bases and J by 8 bases. Produced via immunoSEQ multiplex PCR; TCRdb's table is partial and in-frame only. In the table there are 600,000 to 900,000 clones, approximately 83% of which are singletons. This same sample was also part of a study on human thymus T cells. As that study records: Unrelated individuals were reported by related research to share highly overlapping thymic repertoires.

Sequenced: thymocytes. This TCR came from a girl under three years old with a congenital heart defect. The chain has TRBV27 and TRBJ2-1; 8 nucleotides match TRBD1. CDR3 coding DNA: TGTGCCAGCAGTTTATCACAGGGGGACGCGCCGGGATATGAGCAGTTCTTC. It translates to CASSLSQGDAPGYEQFF.